The next 27 T cell receptor beta chains were all read from a single sample in a study of cytomegalovirus exposure and HLA in healthy donors. The PCR was carried out with 60 Vbeta primers and 13 Jbeta primers. Sequencing was performed with immunoSEQ multiplex PCR; in TCRdb, only in-frame clones are kept and a portion is missing. The sample lists roughly 150,000 clones; roughly four fifths were seen once. Input material: PBMCs. These receptors were collected from a man aged 18 to 29 in good health and CMV-seronegative.

The chain has TRBV4-1 and TRBJ1-2; 7 positions agree with TRBD1. Trimming removed 3 bases from V and 7 bases from J; junction bases left unmatched: 11. The germline V gene has CDR1 MGHRA and CDR2 YSYEKL. The CDR3 spans 15 residues. The CDR3 reads CASSHRDSFLSGYTF. The CDR3 coding sequence is TGCGCCAGCAGCCACCGGGACAGCTTCTTGAGTGGCTACACCTTC.

This chain uses TRBV27 with TRBJ2-7; weak D call: TRBD1 (6 bases). There are 14 residues in the CDR3. The ends were cut back, 0 bases at V and 6 bases at J, with 12 bases in the middle. In germline, CDR1 is MNHEY, CDR2 SMNVEV (reference sequence). For the CDR3, the DNA is TGTGCCAGCAGTTTATCGCCACAGGGTAGCGAGCAGTACTTC. Amino acids: CASSLSPQGSEQYF.

The gene calls are TRBV5-1 and TRBJ2-1; perhaps TRBD2 as D (6 bases). CDR1 and CDR2 from the germline V gene are SGHRS and YFSETQ. The V and J ends lost 0 bases and 1 base respectively, with 17 bases between them. The CDR3 contains 18 residues. CDR3 sequence: CASSLGGAWARSYNEQFF. CDR3 DNA sequence: TGCGCCAGCAGCTTGGGCGGGGCTTGGGCGCGATCCTACAATGAGCAGTTCTTC.

The chain combines TRBV7-9 with TRBJ2-2; TRBD2 aligns across 8 bases. The CDR3 is 16 residues long. Trimming removed 3 bases from V and 4 bases from J; junction bases left unmatched: 7. Looked up from germline, CDR1 is SEHNR and CDR2 is FQNEAQ (reference sequence). In nucleotides, the CDR3 is TGTGCCAGCAGCTTTAGCGGGACCGCGGGCACCGGGGAGCTGTTTTTT. It yields the protein CASSFSGTAGTGELFF.

The gene calls are TRBV5-1 and TRBJ1-3; weak D call: TRBD1 (5 bases). The CDR3 sequence is 17 residues long. Germline CDR1 and CDR2: SGHRS and YFSETQ. V dropped 3 bases and J dropped 0 bases, with 16 bases sitting between them. The CDR3 DNA reads TGCGCCAGCAGCTGGGCCCCAACAGGTTCCTCTGGAAACACCATATATTTT. Translating it yields CASSWAPTGSSGNTIYF.

This clone was seen a few times. The chain recombines TRBV4-3 with TRBJ2-7; 8 bases agree with TRBD1. This CDR3 spans 15 amino acids. CDR1 is LGHNA, CDR2 YSLEER, per germline. The V gene end was trimmed by 5 bases and the J gene end by 2 bases; junction bases not matched to a gene: 8. This CDR3 reads CASSSTGTGTYEQYF. In nucleotides, the CDR3 is TGCGCCAGCAGCAGTACCGGGACAGGAACCTACGAGCAGTACTTC.

The rearrangement links TRBV19 to TRBJ1-5, with unresolved D. V was cut by 3 bases and J by 2 bases, with 14 bases left in between. The CDR3 spans 16 residues. CDR1 and CDR2 from the germline V gene are LNHDA and SQIVND (reference sequence). The CDR3 loop is CASSMQAQGRNQPQHF. In DNA, the CDR3 is TGTGCCAGTAGTATGCAGGCTCAAGGTCGCAATCAGCCCCAGCATTTT.

The V and J genes are TRBV6-5 and TRBJ2-7, with D perhaps matching TRBD1 (6 bases). V lost 6 bases to trimming and J lost 1 base, with 13 bases between them. CDR1 is MNHEY and CDR2 is SVGAGI in the germline V gene. CDR3 length: 14 residues. CDR3 bases: TGTGCCAGCAGCCCGGGACATACATCCTACGAGCAGTACTTC. This sequence encodes CASSPGHTSYEQYF.

J is TRBJ2-7 and V is TRBV11-3; TRBD2 matches 8 bases. CDR3 length equals 14 residues. Germline assignment: CDR1 SGHNT and CDR2 YENEEA. Trimming at V came to 8 bases and at J to 3 bases, leaving 9 bases not matched to a gene. The chain's CDR3 is CASSPGGAVYEQYF. The CDR3 bases are TGTGCCAGCTCCCCGGGGGGGGCCGTCTACGAGCAGTACTTC. Supplemented by reference TRBV11-3 and TRBJ2-7, the full variable domain reads EAGVVQSPRYKIIEKKQPVAFWCNPISGHNTLYWYLQNLGQGPELLIRYENEEAVDDSQLPKDRFSAERLKGVDSTLKIQPAELGDSAVYLCASSPGGAVYEQYFGPGTRLTVT.

J is TRBJ1-2 and V is TRBV7-9, with D perhaps matching TRBD1 (5 bases). This CDR3 comprises 16 residues. Germline V gene lookup returns CDR1 SEHNR and CDR2 FQNEAQ (reference sequence). V was cut by 5 bases and J by 3 bases, with 19 bases left in between. CDR3 in DNA: TGTGCCAGCAGCCCAATACCCAGGGCGGCGGACTATGGCTACACCTTC. Residues: CASSPIPRAADYGYTF.

The chain links TRBV4-1 to TRBJ1-1; 7 bases match TRBD1. CDR1 and CDR2 from the germline V gene are MGHRA and YSYEKL. The CDR3 is 17 residues long. V trimming: 1 base; J trimming: 5 bases; junction bases outside the gene matches: 13. CDR3 nucleotide sequence: TGCGCCAGCAGCCAAGGGGACAGCCGGGGTTTGGGGACTGAAGCTTTCTTT. It specifies CASSQGDSRGLGTEAFF.

This clone showed up just once. The chain links TRBV14 to TRBJ1-2, with D possibly TRBD1 on 5 matching bases. V was clipped by 5 bases and J by 4 bases, with 14 bases between them. CDR1 SGHDN and CDR2 FVKESK come from the germline V gene. The CDR3 loop spans 14 amino acids. This CDR3 is CASSSGTFVYGYTF. CDR3 in DNA: TGTGCCAGCAGCTCCGGGACTTTCGTCTATGGCTACACCTTC.

In its sample, this clone was seen a few times. This chain connects TRBV27 to TRBJ2-2, with D possibly being TRBD2 (5 bases). V was pared by 5 bases and J by 7 bases, with 17 bases between. Germline CDR1 is MNHEY and CDR2 is SMNVEV (reference sequence). The CDR3 length is 15 residues. This CDR3 reads CASSTYNGLRGELFF. CDR3 DNA sequence: TGTGCCAGCAGTACCTACAACGGACTTCGCGGGGAGCTGTTTTTT.

Points on this clone: Mismatch with germline at one junction end may stem from a read error. This sample also contains other DNA sequences that code for the same CDR3. The rearrangement uses TRBV9 and TRBJ1-2; D is undetermined. The germline V gene has CDR1 SGDLS and CDR2 YYNGEE. The CDR3 spans 12 residues. CDR3 sequence: CASSVEGGGYTF. In DNA form, the CDR3 reads TGCGCCAGCAGCGTAGAGGGAGGCGGCTACACCTTC.

The rearrangement joins TRBV5-4 to TRBJ2-7; 11 bases agree with TRBD2. After removal of 0 bases from V and 4 bases from J, the junction contained 3 bases not matched to a gene. In germline, CDR1 is SGHNT, CDR2 YYREEE (reference sequence). This CDR3 has 15 amino acids. The DNA of the CDR3 is TGTGCCAGCAGCTTGGGGCTAGCGGGAGGATACGAGCAGTACTTC. This translates into CASSLGLAGGYEQYF.

The chain couples TRBV18 to TRBJ2-5; weak D call: TRBD1 (6 bases). This CDR3 is built from 15 residues. Trimming shortened V by 4 bases and J by 1 base, and 13 bases separated the two germline ends. Germline V gives CDR1 KGHSH, CDR2 LQKENI. DNA of the CDR3: TGTGCCAGCTCACGGTGGGGGCGCACCCAAGAGACCCAGTACTTC. Protein product: CASSRWGRTQETQYF.

The rearrangement links TRBV5-6 to TRBJ2-7, with D tentatively TRBD2 (5 bases). This CDR3 comprises 14 residues. Trimming removed 0 bases at V and 4 bases at J, with 11 bases between. Germline loops: CDR1 SGHDT, CDR2 YYEEEE. CDR3 in DNA: TGTGCCAGCAGCTTGGGGAGTCGGGGTTACGAGCAGTACTTC. It codes for CASSLGSRGYEQYF.

The table lists this clone with a few counts. The V gene is TRBV18, the J gene TRBJ2-5, with D possibly matching TRBD2 (6 bases). The germline gives CDR1 KGHSH, CDR2 LQKENI. V gave up 3 bases and J gave up 7 bases, with 9 bases separating them. CDR3 size: 12 residues. Here the CDR3 reads CASSPTGGTQYF. Here the CDR3 DNA reads TGTGCCAGCTCACCTACCGGGGGGACCCAGTACTTC.

The table lists this clone with a few counts. This sample also contains other DNA sequences that code for the same CDR3. J is TRBJ2-4 and V is TRBV30, with D hard to call. The V end was cut by 3 bases, the J end by 5 bases, with 14 bases between. Germline lookup yields CDR1 GTSNPN and CDR2 SVGIG (reference sequence). CDR3 length: 14 amino acids. CDR3 in DNA: TGTGCCTGGAGCATGTGGGCCGACGAAAACATTCAGTACTTC. Protein product: CAWSMWADENIQYF.

The gene calls are TRBV27 and TRBJ2-5; D is unresolved. V lost 3 bases to trimming and J lost 3 bases, with 11 bases between them. Germline V gene sequence: CDR1 MNHEY, CDR2 SMNVEV (reference sequence). The CDR3 spans 14 residues. The CDR3 spells CASSFRLGKETQYF. As DNA, the CDR3 is TGTGCCAGCAGTTTTCGGCTGGGCAAAGAGACCCAGTACTTC.

The V and J genes are TRBV7-9 and TRBJ1-6; TRBD1 might be the D (6 bases). V was trimmed by 4 bases and J by 8 bases, leaving 15 bases between them. The germline CDR1 and CDR2 sequences are SEHNR and FQNEAQ (reference sequence). This CDR3 has 15 amino acids. CDR3 bases: TGTGCCAGCAGCTCCCATTGGGGGCCGGATTCACCCCTCCACTTT. It yields the protein CASSSHWGPDSPLHF.

As concerns this clone: At one of its ends the junction is not consistent with the germline gene, which may arise from a read error. CDR3 sequence: CSSSPDRDSTDTQYF. Here the CDR3 DNA reads TGTTCCAGCAGCCCCGACAGGGACAGCACAGATACGCAGTATTTT. The gene calls are TRBV7-9 and TRBJ2-3, with 7 bases identical to TRBD1. This CDR3 is built from 15 residues. Per germline, CDR1 SEHNR and CDR2 FQNEAQ (reference sequence).

This clone turned up a few times. V is TRBV21-1 and J is TRBJ2-1; no check of the table's D call, TRBD2, against the DNA was made. TRBV21-1 is described as a pseudogene. The CDR3 is 14 amino acids. The CDR3 DNA reads TGTGCCAGCAGCAAAGTTCTAGCGGGGGATGAGCAGTTCTTC. It codes for CASSKVLAGDEQFF.

V and J are TRBV18 and TRBJ2-7; tentative D call: TRBD2 (6 bases). This CDR3 contains 16 residues. Looked up from germline, CDR1 is KGHSH and CDR2 is LQKENI. V lost 6 bases, J lost 1 base, and 19 bases lay in between. The CDR3 loop reads CASSNLPGLQSYEQYF. As DNA, the CDR3 is TGTGCCAGCTCCAATTTACCGGGACTCCAGTCCTACGAGCAGTACTTC.

The V gene is TRBV2, the J gene TRBJ1-1, with a tentative D call TRBD1 (5 bases). The CDR3 is 13 residues long. Per germline, CDR1 SNHLY and CDR2 FYNNEI. DNA for the CDR3: TGTGCTACAGCGAGACAGTGGAACACTGAAGCTTTCTTT. Translated, it gives CATARQWNTEAFF. The entire variable domain, with the rest obtained from reference TRBV2 and TRBJ1-1, is as follows: EPEVTQTPSHQVTQMGQEVILRCVPISNHLYFYWYRQILGQKVEFLVSFYNNEISEKSEIFDDQFSVERPDGSNFTLKIRSTKLEDSAMYFCATARQWNTEAFFGQGTRLTVV.

This clone was observed a few times. This chain joins TRBV21-1 and TRBJ2-2; TRBD1 is taken as the D call from the table, unchecked against the DNA. TRBV21-1 is a pseudogene locus. The CDR3 totals 17 residues. This CDR3 reads CASRKGAASENTGELFF. Written as DNA, the CDR3 is TGTGCCAGCAGGAAGGGGGCGGCCTCGGAGAACACCGGGGAGCTGTTTTTT.

In DNA form, the CDR3 reads TGTGCCAGCAGCTTAGGGGACAGTTCCCTGAACACCGGGGAGCTGTTTTTT. Translating gives CASSLGDSSLNTGELFF. This chain uses TRBV11-3 with TRBJ2-2, with 7 bases fitting TRBD1. This CDR3 region has 17 residues. V lost 1 base to trimming and J lost 1 base; unmatched junction nucleotides: 6. CDR1 and CDR2 (germline): SGHNT, YENEEA.